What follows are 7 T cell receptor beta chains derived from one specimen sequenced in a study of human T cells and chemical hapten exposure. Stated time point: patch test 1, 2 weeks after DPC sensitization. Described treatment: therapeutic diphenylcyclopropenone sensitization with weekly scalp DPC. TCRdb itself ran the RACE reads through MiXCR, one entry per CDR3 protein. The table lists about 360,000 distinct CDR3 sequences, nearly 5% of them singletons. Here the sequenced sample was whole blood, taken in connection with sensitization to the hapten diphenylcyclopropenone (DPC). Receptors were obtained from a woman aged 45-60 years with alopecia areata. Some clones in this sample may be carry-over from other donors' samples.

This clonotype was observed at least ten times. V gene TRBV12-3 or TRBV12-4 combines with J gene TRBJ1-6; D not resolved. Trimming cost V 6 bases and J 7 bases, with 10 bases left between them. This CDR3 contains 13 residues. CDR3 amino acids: CASRETANSPLHF. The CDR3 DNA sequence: TGTGCCAGCAGGGAGACGGCCAATTCACCCCTCCACTTT.

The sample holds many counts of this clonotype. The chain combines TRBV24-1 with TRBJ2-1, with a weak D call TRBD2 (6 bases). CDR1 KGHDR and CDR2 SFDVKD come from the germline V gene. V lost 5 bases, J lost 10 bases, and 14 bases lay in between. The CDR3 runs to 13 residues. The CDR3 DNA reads TGTGCCACCAGTGGGCCCGGGGGTGGCGAGCAGTTCTTC. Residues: CATSGPGGGEQFF.

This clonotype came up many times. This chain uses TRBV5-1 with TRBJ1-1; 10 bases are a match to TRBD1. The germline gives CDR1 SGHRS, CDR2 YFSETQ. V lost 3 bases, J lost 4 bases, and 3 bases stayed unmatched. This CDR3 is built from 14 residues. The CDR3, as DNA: TGCGCCAGCAGCTCAGGACAGGGGGGCACTGAAGCTTTCTTT. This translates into CASSSGQGGTEAFF. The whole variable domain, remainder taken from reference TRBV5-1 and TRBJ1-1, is KAGVTQTPRYLIKTRGQQVTLSCSPISGHRSVSWYQQTPGQGLQFLFEYFSETQRNKGNFPGRFSGRQFSNSRSEMNVSTLELGDSALYLCASSSGQGGTEAFFGQGTRLTVV.

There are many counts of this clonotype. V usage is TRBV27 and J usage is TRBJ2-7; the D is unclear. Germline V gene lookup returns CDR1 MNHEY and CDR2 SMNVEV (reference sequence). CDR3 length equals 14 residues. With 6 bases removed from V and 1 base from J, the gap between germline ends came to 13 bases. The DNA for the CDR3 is TGTGCCAGCAGCCCACCGGACCGTTCCTACGAGCAGTACTTC. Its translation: CASSPPDRSYEQYF.

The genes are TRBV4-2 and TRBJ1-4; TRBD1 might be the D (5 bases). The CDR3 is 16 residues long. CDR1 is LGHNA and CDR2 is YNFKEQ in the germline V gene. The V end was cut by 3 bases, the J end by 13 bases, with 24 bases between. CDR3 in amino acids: CASSHQSDRFEPVLFF. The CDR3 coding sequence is TGTGCCAGCAGCCACCAATCTGACAGATTTGAGCCGGTACTGTTTTTT.

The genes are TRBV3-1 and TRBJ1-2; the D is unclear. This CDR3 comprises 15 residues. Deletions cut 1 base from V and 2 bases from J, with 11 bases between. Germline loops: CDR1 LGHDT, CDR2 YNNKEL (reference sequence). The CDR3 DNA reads TGTGCCAGCAGCCAAGGCTCCGGGATGAACTATGGCTACACCTTC. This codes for CASSQGSGMNYGYTF. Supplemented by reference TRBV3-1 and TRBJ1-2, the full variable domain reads DTAVSQTPKYLVTQMGNDKSIKCEQNLGHDTMYWYKQDSKKFLKIMFSYNNKELIINETVPNRFSPKSPDKAHLNLHINSLELGDSAVYFCASSQGSGMNYGYTFGSGTRLTVV.

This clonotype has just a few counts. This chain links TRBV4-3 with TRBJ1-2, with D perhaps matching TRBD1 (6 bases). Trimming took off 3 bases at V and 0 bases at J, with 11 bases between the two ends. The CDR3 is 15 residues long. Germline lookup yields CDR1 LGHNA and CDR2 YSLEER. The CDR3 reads CASSQAGASNYGYTF. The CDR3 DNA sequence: TGCGCCAGCAGCCAGGCAGGGGCATCTAACTATGGCTACACCTTC.